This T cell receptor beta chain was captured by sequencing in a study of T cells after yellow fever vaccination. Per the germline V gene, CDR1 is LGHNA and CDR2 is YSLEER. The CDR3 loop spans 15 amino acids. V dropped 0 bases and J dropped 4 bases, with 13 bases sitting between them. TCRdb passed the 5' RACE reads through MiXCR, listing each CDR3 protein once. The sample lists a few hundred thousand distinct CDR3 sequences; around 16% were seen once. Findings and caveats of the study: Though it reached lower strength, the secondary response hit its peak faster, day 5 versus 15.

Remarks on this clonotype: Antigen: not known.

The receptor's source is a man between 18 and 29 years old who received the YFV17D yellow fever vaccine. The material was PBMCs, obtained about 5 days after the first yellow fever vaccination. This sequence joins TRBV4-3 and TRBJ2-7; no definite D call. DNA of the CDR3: TGCGCCAGCAGCCAAGATGCGTTCTCCGTTTACGAGCAGTACTTC. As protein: CASSQDAFSVYEQYF.